This T cell receptor beta chain was documented in a study of blood T cell repertoires in COVID-19 (dated by TCRdb to 2020 to 2022). In terms of the full investigation: Collaborator samples came from the United States, Italy and Spain and covered acute and convalescent phases of COVID-19. The prospective study material was composed of cDNA or gDNA derived from T cells, B-cell-depleted T cells, or PBMCs. Deeply sampled blood TCRbeta repertoires from subjects exposed to, actively infected with, or recovered from COVID-19 were included in the dataset. A freely available public database, intended as a resource for researchers studying the immune response to SARS-CoV-2, is where the repertoires were released. The samples were drawn from the first 160 participants of the ongoing ImmuneRACE study and from roughly 1,300 subjects provided by 6 global collaborators. Nearly every sample came with metadata listing a de-identified subject ID, COVID-19 status, age in years and sex. Where available, HLA class I and class II types were taken from metadata supplied by the sample provider and were not determined by assay-based typing. Summary of the overall study and its limitations: How much clinical and demographic metadata was included differed by source and by participant, and the metadata was provided uncurated.

Whole blood was collected in K2EDTA tubes by collaborating institutions according to the institutions' own protocols. For TCRbeta analysis, collaborator samples were shipped as frozen whole blood, as isolated PBMCs, or as DNA extracted from either sample type. Details on this clone: The clone's antigen remains unknown. No base quality values were provided; no much bigger clone lies one nucleotide off.

The immunoSEQ Assay, a bias-controlled multiplex PCR, was used to amplify TCRbeta CDR3 regions from genomic DNA. In the source study's methods: Within the assay, amplification of reference gene primers was used to estimate how many nucleated cells each sample contained. To quantify the absolute abundance of each unique TCRbeta CDR3 rearrangement, sequence reads were collapsed and filtered. Productive Simpson clonality was computed per sample as the square root of Simpson's diversity index over productive rearrangements. In TCRdb, the immuneACCESS table is reduced to in-frame sequences with V and J assigned. These tables do not hold every clone; where another copy was compared, an unresolved V gene accounts for under half, and the others remain unexplained. V, J and clone size derive from that table, while D and trimming were established from the DNA sequence. In all, the sample holds approximately 210,000 clones, and more than 70% of those were seen once. Around 4.8% of the sample lies in the top ten.

This clonotype originated in a human donor in a cohort sampled during active COVID-19. The sequenced sample was peripheral blood.

The CDR3 region has the sequence CASSSPSATNEKLFF. Here is the DNA: TGTGCCAGCAGTTCTCCCTCTGCAACTAATGAAAAACTGTTTTTT. This chain is built from TRBV28 and TRBJ1-4, with the D gene not clear enough to name. Cut back by 4 bases and 0 bases, the V and J ends lie 9 bases apart. The CDR3 measures 15 amino acids from cysteine to phenylalanine. Only the CDR3 portion is preserved as DNA: 45 bases, with reading frame beginning at the first base. As encoded in the germline V gene, CDR1 is MDHEN while CDR2 is SYDVKM.